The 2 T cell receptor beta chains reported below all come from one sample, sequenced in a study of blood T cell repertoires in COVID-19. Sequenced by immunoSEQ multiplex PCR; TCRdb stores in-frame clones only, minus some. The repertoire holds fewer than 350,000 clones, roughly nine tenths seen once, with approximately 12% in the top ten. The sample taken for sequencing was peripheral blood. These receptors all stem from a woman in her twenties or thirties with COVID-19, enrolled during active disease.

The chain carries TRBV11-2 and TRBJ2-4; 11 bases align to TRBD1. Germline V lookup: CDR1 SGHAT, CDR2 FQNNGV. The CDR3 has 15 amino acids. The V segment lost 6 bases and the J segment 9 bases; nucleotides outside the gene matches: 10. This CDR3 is CASSTGQGVPGIQYF. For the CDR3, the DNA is TGTGCCAGCAGTACGGGACAGGGGGTCCCCGGCATTCAGTACTTC. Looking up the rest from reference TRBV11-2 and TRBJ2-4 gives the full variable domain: EAGVAQSPRYKIIEKRQSVAFWCNPISGHATLYWYQQILGQGPKLLIQFQNNGVVDDSQLPKDRFSAERLKGVDSTLKIQPAKLEDSAVYLCASSTGQGVPGIQYFGAGTRLSVL.

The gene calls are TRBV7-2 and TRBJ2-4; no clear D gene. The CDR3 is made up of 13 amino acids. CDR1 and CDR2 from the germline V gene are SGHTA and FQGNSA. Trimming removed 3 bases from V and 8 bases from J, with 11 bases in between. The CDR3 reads CASSLPQEYIQYF. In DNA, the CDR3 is TGTGCCAGCAGCTTGCCCCAGGAATACATTCAGTACTTC.